The rows below give T cell receptor beta chains drawn from one sample of a study of cytomegalovirus exposure and HLA in healthy donors. Clones were sequenced by immunoSEQ multiplex PCR, and TCRdb holds only the in-frame ones, with some missing. The record lists 150,000 or so clones, of which the ten most abundant hold 1.6%. Material for sequencing was PBMCs. Source of these receptors: a woman aged 45-65 years in good health and CMV-seronegative. The CDR3 runs from the conserved cysteine through the conserved F or W. Each record gives: D gene, V gene, J gene, CDR3 DNA, CDR3 protein. A D gene is named only where the DNA matches it firmly.

>.|TRBV2|TRBJ1-5
TGTGCCAGCAGCGACAGCGGGGTCAATCAGCCCCAGCATTTT
CASSDSGVNQPQHF
>.|TRBV5-6|TRBJ1-5
TGTGCCAGCAGCTTGATGTATAGCAATCAGCCCCAGCATTTT
CASSLMYSNQPQHF
>TRBD2|TRBV5-1|TRBJ2-7
TGCGCCAGCAGCTTAGTCTCCTCTCCGGGGGGAGGTAGGGAGCAGTACTTC
CASSLVSSPGGGREQYF
>TRBD2|TRBV25-1|TRBJ2-1
TGTGCCAGCGCACCAGCGGGAGGGCCACACAATGAGCAGTTCTTC
CASAPAGGPHNEQFF
>.|TRBV28|TRBJ2-3
TGTGCCAGCAGACAGGCGGGAACAGATACGCAGTATTTT
CASRQAGTDTQYF
>TRBD2|TRBV25-1|TRBJ2-2
TGTGCCAGCAGTGGAACTAGCGGACCTTGGTCCGGGGAGCTGTTTTTT
CASSGTSGPWSGELFF
>TRBD1|TRBV5-6|TRBJ2-1
TGTGCCAGCAGGGTGGACAGGAACTCCTACAATGAGCAGTTCTTC
CASRVDRNSYNEQFF
>TRBD2|TRBV6-1|TRBJ2-1
TGTGCCAGCAGCAGGGGACTAGCGGGAGTAGGTGAGCAGTTCTTC
CASSRGLAGVGEQFF
>.|TRBV28|TRBJ1-2
TGTGCCAGCAGTCTACCCGTAGATGGCTACACCTTC
CASSLPVDGYTF
>TRBD2|TRBV5-4|TRBJ2-3
TGTGCCAGCAGCTTCGGACTAGTAGCAGATACGCAGTATTTT
CASSFGLVADTQYF
>TRBD1|TRBV28|TRBJ1-4
TGTGCCAGCAGTTGGACAGGGTTCACTAATGAAAAACTGTTTTTT
CASSWTGFTNEKLFF
>TRBD1|TRBV18|TRBJ1-2
TGTGCCAGCTCCCCCGGGACAGGGTATGGCTACACCTTC
CASSPGTGYGYTF
>.|TRBV30|TRBJ1-4
TGTGCCTGGAGTGTTGGGCAGGGAGGCGAAAAACTGTTTTTT
CAWSVGQGGEKLFF
>TRBD2|TRBV18|TRBJ2-7
TGTGCCAGCTCACCCGGGACTAGTAACTACGAGCAGTACTTC
CASSPGTSNYEQYF
>.|TRBV7-6|TRBJ2-1
TGTGCCAGCAGCTTAGGTAGCGGTCACTACAATGAGCAGTTCTTC
CASSLGSGHYNEQFF
>.|TRBV5-1|TRBJ1-4
TGCGCCAGCAGCTCCTTTGCAACTAATGAAAAACTGTTTTTT
CASSSFATNEKLFF
>TRBD1|TRBV6-5|TRBJ1-5
TGTGCCAGCAGTCGGCGGACAGGCCTCAATCAGCCCCAGCATTTT
CASSRRTGLNQPQHF
>TRBD1|TRBV28|TRBJ2-1
TGTGCCACGACAGGGGGCGTTTTGGTTGAGCAGTTCTTC
CATTGGVLVEQFF
>.|TRBV7-8|TRBJ1-2
TGTGCCAGCAGCTCCACTTATGGCTACACCTTC
CASSSTYGYTF
>TRBD2|TRBV6-5|TRBJ2-7
TGTGCCAGCGGGACTATAGCCCACTACGAGCAGTACTTC
CASGTIAHYEQYF
>TRBD2|TRBV20-1|TRBJ2-7
TGCAGTGCTTGGGGCGGGGGCGAGCAGTACTTC
CSAWGGGEQYF
>.|TRBV28|TRBJ1-3
TGTGCCAGCGCGAGAGCGGACACCATATATTTT
CASARADTIYF
>TRBD1|TRBV11-3|TRBJ1-5
TGTGCCAGCAGATCCCGGGACAGCCTCGTAATGATTAGCAATCAGCCCCAGCATTTT
CASRSRDSLVMISNQPQHF
>TRBD2|TRBV7-2|TRBJ2-5
TGTGCCAGCAGTCGAACTAGCGCCTCTCAAGAGACCCAGTACTTC
CASSRTSASQETQYF
>.|TRBV29-1|TRBJ1-1
TGCAGCGCTGACCCCGGACAGTTTCACACTGAAGCTTTCTTT
CSADPGQFHTEAFF
>.|TRBV20-1|TRBJ1-1
TGCAGTGCAGCCTGGGGGGCTGAAGCTTTCTTT
CSAAWGAEAFF
>.|TRBV7-9|TRBJ2-1
TGTGCCAGCAGCTTTCTGGACAACAATGAGCAGTTCTTC
CASSFLDNNEQFF
>TRBD1|TRBV28|TRBJ1-2
TGTGCCAGCAGCTCCGGACAGGGTGTGGGTAACTATGGCTACACCTTC
CASSSGQGVGNYGYTF
>TRBD1|TRBV7-3|TRBJ2-7
TGTGCCAGCAGCTCAACCGGGACAGGTGTCCACGAGCAGTACTTC
CASSSTGTGVHEQYF
>TRBD1|TRBV2|TRBJ2-7
TGTGCCAGCAGTGAAGCCCCGGGACAGGGTTACGAGCAGTACTTC
CASSEAPGQGYEQYF
>.|TRBV5-4|TRBJ1-2
TGTGCCAGCAGCTTGACAGGTACCAACTATGGCTACACCTTC
CASSLTGTNYGYTF
>.|TRBV6-5|TRBJ2-7
TGTGCCAGCAGTTACTCTCTTCAGGGGAGCTACGAGCAGTACTTC
CASSYSLQGSYEQYF
>.|TRBV29-1|TRBJ1-3
TGCAGCGTCGTATCAGGGGAGGGAGGAAACACCATATATTTT
CSVVSGEGGNTIYF
>TRBD2|TRBV5-6|TRBJ2-2
TGTGCCAGCAGCTGGGGACTAGCGGGCACCGGGGAGCTGTTTTTT
CASSWGLAGTGELFF
>.|TRBV4-3|TRBJ2-3
TGCGCCAGCAGCCAACGTAGCGGAGTCAGCACAGATACGCAGTATTTT
CASSQRSGVSTDTQYF
>TRBD2|TRBV28|TRBJ2-1
TGTGCCAGCACCGGGACTAGCGGGAGGGGGGTCTTC
CASTGTSGRGVF
>TRBD1|TRBV16|TRBJ1-2
TGTGCCAGCAGATATGACAGGGATTTGGGCAACACCTTC
CASRYDRDLGNTF
>.|TRBV7-9|TRBJ1-3
TGTGCCAGCAGCTTAGTAGGGACTGGCGGAAACACCATATATTTT
CASSLVGTGGNTIYF
>TRBD1|TRBV29-1|TRBJ1-1
TGCAGCGGAGGACAGGGGAACACTGAAGCTTTCTTT
CSGGQGNTEAFF
>TRBD1|TRBV7-2|TRBJ1-1
TGTGCCAGCAGCGGGACAGTGAACACTGAAGCTTTCTTT
CASSGTVNTEAFF
>.|TRBV6-5|TRBJ1-3
TGTGCCAGCAGTTACTGGCGCGGGAAAGGAAACACCATATATTTT
CASSYWRGKGNTIYF
>TRBD1|TRBV19|TRBJ2-7
TGTGCCAGTAGTTTCGCAGGGGGCGGGTACGAGCAGTACTTC
CASSFAGGGYEQYF
>.|TRBV4-1|TRBJ2-7
TGCGCCAGCAGCTGGAGAAGCTTGGCGGGGGAGCAGTACTTC
CASSWRSLAGEQYF
>TRBD1|TRBV10-3|TRBJ1-1
TGTGCCATCAGTGAGTGGCAGGGGGGAAACACTGAAGCTTTCTTT
CAISEWQGGNTEAFF
>TRBD2|TRBV19|TRBJ2-1
TGTGCCAGTAGTATTCCCGAGGCTAGCGGGGGCCCTTGGAATGAGCAGTTCTTC
CASSIPEASGGPWNEQFF
>TRBD1|TRBV27|TRBJ1-2
TGTGCCAGCAGTTTGGGGACAGGGGGAGGCTACACCTTC
CASSLGTGGGYTF
>.|TRBV30|TRBJ2-7
TGTGCCTGGAGTGACGGTGTGAGTTTGGAGCAGTACTTC
CAWSDGVSLEQYF
>TRBD2|TRBV5-1|TRBJ2-5
TGCGCCAGCAGCAGGTGGGGGGGGGAGAAAGAGACCCAGTACTTC
CASSRWGGEKETQYF
>TRBD2|TRBV7-2|TRBJ2-3
TGTGCCAGCAGCTTATCCGGGAGGGTAACAGATACGCAGTATTTT
CASSLSGRVTDTQYF
>.|TRBV6-1|TRBJ2-1
TGTGCCAGCAGTGAAGCGCCAGGTAGCTCCTACAATGAGCAGTTCTTC
CASSEAPGSSYNEQFF
>.|TRBV6-1|TRBJ2-7
TGTGCCAGCAGTGATCCCGTTGGAGGAAAGCAGTACTTC
CASSDPVGGKQYF
>.|TRBV7-9|TRBJ2-2
TGTGCCAGCAGCTCTTCAAAGGGAGTTCCCGGGGAGCTGTTTTTT
CASSSSKGVPGELFF
>TRBD1|TRBV19|TRBJ1-5
TGTGCCAGTAGTAAATTCGGGACAGCTAGCAATCAGCCCCAGCATTTT
CASSKFGTASNQPQHF
>.|TRBV7-8|TRBJ1-6
TGTGCCAGCAGCTTAGCGGAGCCAGGGGCAGGTTCACCCCTCCACTTT
CASSLAEPGAGSPLHF
>TRBD1|TRBV5-6|TRBJ1-1
TGTGCCAGCAGCTTAGCCACAGGGGGGAGGAACACTGAAGCTTTCTTT
CASSLATGGRNTEAFF